The 9 T cell receptor beta chains listed next were all sequenced from one sample in a study of T cell responses to AZD1222 COVID-19 vaccine. Using immunoSEQ multiplex PCR, the repertoire was profiled, and TCRdb retains in-frame clones only, with some absent. The sample shows around 120,000 clones, around 90% of them seen only once. Sample: peripheral blood, taken on day 0 of AZD1222 vaccination. The receptors come from an adult in good health.

V gene TRBV11-3 combines with J gene TRBJ1-6; D unclear. Trimming pared 1 base from V and 0 bases from J, leaving 13 bases between. The CDR3 extends over 18 amino acids. The germline gives CDR1 SGHNT, CDR2 YENEEA. The DNA of the CDR3 is TGTGCCAGCAGCTTAGTGGGGAAGTTCAGCTCCTATAATTCACCCCTCCACTTT. It is translated as CASSLVGKFSSYNSPLHF.

The genes are TRBV7-9 and TRBJ1-4; 9 nucleotides align to TRBD1. Losses at the gene ends were 4 bases for V and 8 bases for J; bases not matched to a gene: 5. CDR1 is SEHNR and CDR2 is FQNEAQ in the germline V gene (reference sequence). This CDR3 contains 14 residues. CDR3 DNA: TGTGCCAGCAGCTCTAGCGGGACAGGGGAAAAACTGTTTTTT. Amino acid sequence: CASSSSGTGEKLFF. Full variable domain (outside the CDR3, taken from reference TRBV7-9 and TRBJ1-4): DTGVSQNPRHKITKRGQNVTFRCDPISEHNRLYWYRQTLGQGPEFLTYFQNEAQLEKSRLLSDRFSAERPKGSFSTLEIQRTEQGDSAMYLCASSSSGTGEKLFFGSGTQLSVL.

The rearrangement joins TRBV3-1 (or the pseudogene TRBV3-2) to TRBJ1-1; 7 bases align to TRBD1. After removal of 3 bases from V and 4 bases from J, the junction contained 8 bases not matched to a gene. The CDR3 loop spans 15 amino acids. Germline V CDR1 and CDR2: LGHDT, YNNKEL (reference sequence). For the CDR3, the DNA is TGTGCCAGCAGCCAGAGAGACAGGGCGGGCACTGAAGCTTTCTTT. Translation gives CASSQRDRAGTEAFF.

The chain uses TRBV9 and TRBJ2-2; TRBD2 might be the D (6 bases). Germline CDR1 is SGDLS and CDR2 is YYNGEE. The CDR3 extends over 15 amino acids. Trimming pared 0 bases from V and 6 bases from J, leaving 12 bases between. The CDR3 is CASSVGGGWSGELFF. CDR3 in DNA: TGTGCCAGCAGCGTAGGAGGAGGGTGGTCCGGGGAGCTGTTTTTT.

The chain links TRBV30 to TRBJ2-1, with D hard to call. Trimming cost V 1 base and J 0 bases, with 7 bases left between them. The CDR3 has 14 amino acids. Germline CDR1 is GTSNPN and CDR2 is SVGIG (reference sequence). CDR3 amino acids: CAWSASLSYNEQFF. The CDR3 DNA reads TGTGCCTGGAGTGCTTCCCTCTCCTACAATGAGCAGTTCTTC. Full variable domain (remainder filled in from reference TRBV30 and TRBJ2-1): SQTIHQWPATLVQPVGSPLSLECTVEGTSNPNLYWYRQAAGRGLQLLFYSVGIGQISSEVPQNLSASRPQDRQFILSSKKLLLSDSGFYLCAWSASLSYNEQFFGPGTRLTVL.

The gene calls are TRBV7-2 and TRBJ1-1; 10 positions match TRBD1. This CDR3 contains 15 residues. Trimming took 2 bases from V and 5 from J; bases not matched to a gene: 5. CDR1 is SGHTA and CDR2 is FQGNSA in the germline V gene. CDR3 protein: CASSLFDRGLTEAFF. The DNA for the CDR3 is TGTGCCAGCAGCTTATTTGACAGGGGGCTTACTGAAGCTTTCTTT.

The chain couples TRBV7-3 to TRBJ2-3; TRBD1 agrees at 7 bases. The J segment lost 2 bases and the V segment lost 5 bases, leaving 10 bases of the junction unmatched. Germline CDR1 and CDR2: SGHTA and FQGTGA. CDR3 length equals 16 residues. The CDR3 bases are TGTGCCAGCAGCCTATGGGACAGAGGGACCACAGATACGCAGTATTTT. Translated, it gives CASSLWDRGTTDTQYF. Together with reference TRBV7-3 and TRBJ2-3, the CDR3 gives the full variable domain: GAGVSQTPSNKVTEKGKYVELRCDPISGHTALYWYRQSLGQGPEFLIYFQGTGAADDSGLPNDRFFAVRPEGSVSTLKIQRTERGDSAVYLCASSLWDRGTTDTQYFGPGTRLTVL.

The rearrangement uses TRBV27 and TRBJ2-1, with a possible D match to TRBD2 (5 bases). V lost 4 bases and J 3 bases, leaving 10 bases between the germline ends. This CDR3 has 14 amino acids. The germline gives CDR1 MNHEY, CDR2 SMNVEV (reference sequence). CDR3 loop: CASSSGLDYNEQFF. The DNA for the CDR3 is TGTGCCAGCAGTTCTGGACTGGACTACAATGAGCAGTTCTTC.

V usage is TRBV5-6 and J usage is TRBJ2-4; the D is unclear. Trimming cost V 1 base and J 8 bases, with 10 bases left between them. The germline gives CDR1 SGHDT, CDR2 YYEEEE. The CDR3 extends over 13 amino acids. The CDR3 region has the DNA TGTGCCAGCAGCTTGAGGACGGGTTACATTCAGTACTTC. This codes for CASSLRTGYIQYF.